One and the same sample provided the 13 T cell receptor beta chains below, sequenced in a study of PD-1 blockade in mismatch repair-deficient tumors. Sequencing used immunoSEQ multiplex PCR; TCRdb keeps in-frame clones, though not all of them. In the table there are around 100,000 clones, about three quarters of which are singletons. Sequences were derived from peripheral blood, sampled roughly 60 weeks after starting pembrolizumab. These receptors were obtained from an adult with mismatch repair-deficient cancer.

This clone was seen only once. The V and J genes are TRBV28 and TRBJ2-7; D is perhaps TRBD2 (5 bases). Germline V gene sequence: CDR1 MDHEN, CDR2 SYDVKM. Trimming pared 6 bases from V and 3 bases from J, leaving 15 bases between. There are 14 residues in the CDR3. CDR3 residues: CASRIRQEGYEQYF. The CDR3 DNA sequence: TGTGCCAGCAGAATAAGACAAGAGGGCTACGAGCAGTACTTC. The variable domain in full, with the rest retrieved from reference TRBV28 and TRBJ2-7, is DVKVTQSSRYLVKRTGEKVFLECVQDMDHENMFWYRQDPGLGLRLIYFSYDVKMKEKGDIPEGYSVSREKKERFSLILESASTNQTSMYLCASRIRQEGYEQYFGPGTRLTVT.

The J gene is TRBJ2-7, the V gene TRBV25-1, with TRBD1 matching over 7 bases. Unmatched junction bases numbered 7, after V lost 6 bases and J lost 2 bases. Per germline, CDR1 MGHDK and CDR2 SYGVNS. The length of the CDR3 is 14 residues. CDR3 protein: CASRPTGQTYEQYF. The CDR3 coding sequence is TGTGCCAGCAGGCCGACGGGACAGACCTACGAGCAGTACTTC.

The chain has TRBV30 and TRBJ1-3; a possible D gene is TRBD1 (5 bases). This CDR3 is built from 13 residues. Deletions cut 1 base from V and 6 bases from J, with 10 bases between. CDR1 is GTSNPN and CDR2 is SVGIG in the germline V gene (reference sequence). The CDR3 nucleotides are TGTGCCTGGAGTGGAGACAGCCTAAACACCATATATTTT. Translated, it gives CAWSGDSLNTIYF.

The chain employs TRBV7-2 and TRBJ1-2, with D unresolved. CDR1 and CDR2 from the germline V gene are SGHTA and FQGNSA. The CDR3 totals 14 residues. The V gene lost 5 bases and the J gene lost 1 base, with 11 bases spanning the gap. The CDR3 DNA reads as TGTGCCAGCAGCCTAGGGCGGGGTAACTATGGCTACACCTTC. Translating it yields CASSLGRGNYGYTF.

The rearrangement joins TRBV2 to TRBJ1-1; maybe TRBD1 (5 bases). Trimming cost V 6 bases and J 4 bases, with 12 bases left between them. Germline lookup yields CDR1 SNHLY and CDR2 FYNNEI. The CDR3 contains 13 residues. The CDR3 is CASRREGSTEAFF. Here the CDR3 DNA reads TGTGCCAGCAGGCGCGAGGGGAGCACTGAAGCTTTCTTT.

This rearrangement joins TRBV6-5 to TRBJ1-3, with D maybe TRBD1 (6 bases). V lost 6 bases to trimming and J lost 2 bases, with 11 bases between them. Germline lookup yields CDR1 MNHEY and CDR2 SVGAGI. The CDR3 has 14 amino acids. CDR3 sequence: CASRRGGTGNTIYF. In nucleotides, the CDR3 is TGTGCCAGCAGGAGGGGGGGGACTGGAAACACCATATATTTT.

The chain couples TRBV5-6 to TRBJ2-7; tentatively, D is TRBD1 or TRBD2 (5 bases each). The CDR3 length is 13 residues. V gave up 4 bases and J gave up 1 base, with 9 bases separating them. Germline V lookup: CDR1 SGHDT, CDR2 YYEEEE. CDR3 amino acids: CASSPGPSYEQYF. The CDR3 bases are TGTGCCAGCAGCCCGGGACCTTCCTACGAGCAGTACTTC.

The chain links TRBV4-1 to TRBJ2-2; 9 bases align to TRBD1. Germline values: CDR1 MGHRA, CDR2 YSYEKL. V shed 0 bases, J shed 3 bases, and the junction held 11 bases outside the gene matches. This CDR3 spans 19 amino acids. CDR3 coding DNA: TGCGCCAGCAGCCAAGAAGAACTTGGACAGGGGACGTACACCGGGGAGCTGTTTTTT. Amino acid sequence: CASSQEELGQGTYTGELFF.

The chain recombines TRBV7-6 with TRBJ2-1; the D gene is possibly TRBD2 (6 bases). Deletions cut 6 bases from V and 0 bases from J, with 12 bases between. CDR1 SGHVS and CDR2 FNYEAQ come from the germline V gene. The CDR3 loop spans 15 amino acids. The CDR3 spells CASSFRDSSYNEQFF. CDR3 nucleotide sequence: TGTGCCAGCAGTTTCCGGGACTCCTCCTACAATGAGCAGTTCTTC.

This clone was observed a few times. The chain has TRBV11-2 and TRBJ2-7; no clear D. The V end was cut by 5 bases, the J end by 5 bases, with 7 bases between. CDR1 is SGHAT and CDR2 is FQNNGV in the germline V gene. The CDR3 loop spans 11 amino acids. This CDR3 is CASSINDEQYF. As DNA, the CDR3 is TGTGCCAGCAGCATTAATGACGAGCAGTACTTC.

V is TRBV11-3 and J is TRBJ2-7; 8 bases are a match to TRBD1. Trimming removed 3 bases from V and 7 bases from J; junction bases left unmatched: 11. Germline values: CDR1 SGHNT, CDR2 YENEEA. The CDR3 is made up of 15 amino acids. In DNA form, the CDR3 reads TGTGCCAGCAGCTTGAGGCGGGACAGGTACGGGGAGCAGTACTTC. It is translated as CASSLRRDRYGEQYF.

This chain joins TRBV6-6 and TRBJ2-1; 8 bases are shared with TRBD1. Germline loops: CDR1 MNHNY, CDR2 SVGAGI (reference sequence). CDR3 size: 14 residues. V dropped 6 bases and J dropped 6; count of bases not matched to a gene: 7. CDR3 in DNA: TGTGCCAGCAGGAGACAAGGACAGGGCAATGAGCAGTTCTTC. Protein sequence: CASRRQGQGNEQFF.

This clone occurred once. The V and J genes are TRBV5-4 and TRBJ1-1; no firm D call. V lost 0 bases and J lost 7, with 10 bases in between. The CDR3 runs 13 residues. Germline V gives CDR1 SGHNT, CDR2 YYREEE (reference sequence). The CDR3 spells CASSLEGIREAFF. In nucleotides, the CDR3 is TGTGCCAGCAGCTTGGAGGGTATTCGTGAAGCTTTCTTT.